Listed here are 11 T cell receptor beta chains from one sample, sequenced in a study of human T cells and chemical hapten exposure. Noted time point: pre-sensitization, week 0. As to treatment: therapeutic diphenylcyclopropenone sensitization with weekly scalp DPC. MiXCR, run by TCRdb on the RACE reads, gives a single entry per CDR3 protein. Of some 400,000 distinct CDR3 sequences listed, approximately 5.1% are singletons. The starting material was whole blood, obtained in connection with sensitization to the hapten diphenylcyclopropenone (DPC). Source of these receptors: a woman between 45 and 60 years old with alopecia areata. Some clones in this sample may be carry-over from other donors' samples.

The J gene is TRBJ1-1, the V gene TRBV20-1, with D tentatively TRBD1 (6 bases). The CDR3 loop spans 16 amino acids. CDR1 DFQATT and CDR2 SNEGSKA come from the germline V gene (reference sequence). Trimming cost V 3 bases and J 1 base, with 18 bases left between them. The chain's CDR3 is CSASPMDRLRNTEAFF. Written as DNA, the CDR3 is TGCAGTGCTAGTCCCATGGACAGACTTAGGAACACTGAAGCTTTCTTT.

The chain combines TRBV11-2 with TRBJ2-7; D may be TRBD1 (6 bases). Germline V gene lookup returns CDR1 SGHAT and CDR2 FQNNGV. Trimming stripped 5 bases from V and 7 bases from J, with 12 bases between. This CDR3 region has 12 residues. Here the CDR3 DNA reads TGTGCCAGCAGCCGGGACACATGGGAGCAGTACTTC. Protein: CASSRDTWEQYF.

This clonotype was counted only a few times. This chain uses TRBV6-5 with TRBJ2-1; TRBD1 matches at 7 bases. There are 13 residues in the CDR3. Germline assignment: CDR1 MNHEY and CDR2 SVGAGI. With 0 bases clipped from V and 8 bases from J, the junction kept 1 base outside the gene matches. Here the CDR3 reads CASSYSTGYEQFF. The CDR3 DNA reads TGTGCCAGCAGTTACTCGACAGGGTATGAGCAGTTCTTC.

This clonotype was recorded at least ten times. This chain links TRBV3-1 with TRBJ2-2; D ambiguous. The CDR3 runs to 15 residues. V dropped 3 bases and J dropped 4 bases, with 12 bases sitting between them. Germline CDR1 reads LGHDT; CDR2 reads YNNKEL (reference sequence). This CDR3 reads CASSQIQDSTGELFF. CDR3 bases: TGTGCCAGCAGCCAGATTCAAGATTCCACCGGGGAGCTGTTTTTT.

In its sample, this clonotype was seen many times. The chain uses TRBV3-1 and TRBJ1-5; D might be TRBD1 (6 bases). In germline, CDR1 is LGHDT, CDR2 YNNKEL (reference sequence). Trimming stripped 4 bases from V and 0 bases from J, with 10 bases between. This CDR3 spans 15 amino acids. This CDR3 reads CASSLQGHSNQPQHF. The CDR3 DNA is TGTGCCAGCAGCCTTCAGGGACATAGCAATCAGCCCCAGCATTTT.

The chain combines TRBV20-1 with TRBJ2-7, with D perhaps given as TRBD1 or TRBD2 (7 bases each). Germline V gene lookup returns CDR1 DFQATT and CDR2 SNEGSKA (reference sequence). V dropped 5 bases and J dropped 4 bases, with 18 bases sitting between them. The CDR3 runs 14 residues. In DNA, the CDR3 is TGCAGTGCTCGAAGGGAGGGGGCAATATACGAGCAGTACTTC. Residues: CSARREGAIYEQYF.

This clonotype was seen many times. The chain joins TRBV29-1 to TRBJ2-3; TRBD2 might be the D (5 bases). Trimming left V 8 bases short and J 3 bases short, with 9 bases between. The CDR3 has 11 amino acids. The germline V gene has CDR1 SQVTM and CDR2 ANQGSEA. This chain's CDR3 is CSLGRTDTQYF. The DNA of the CDR3 is TGCAGCTTGGGGAGAACAGATACGCAGTATTTT.

The chain recombines TRBV29-1 with TRBJ2-1; D could derive from TRBD1 or TRBD2 (5 bases each). This CDR3 is built from 10 residues. Per the germline V gene, CDR1 is SQVTM and CDR2 is ANQGSEA. Trimming removed 4 bases at V and 12 bases at J, with 10 bases between. DNA for the CDR3: TGCAGCGTTGGAGGGACGGCGCAGTTCTTC. Residues: CSVGGTAQFF.

The chain carries TRBV27 and TRBJ1-4, with TRBD1 matching over 7 bases. With V trimmed by 3 bases and J by 5 bases, 3 bases remained unmatched. The CDR3 has 14 residues. Germline CDR1 MNHEY, CDR2 SMNVEV (reference sequence). The CDR3 DNA is TGTGCCAGCAGTTTTACAGGGGTGAATGAAAAACTGTTTTTT. Its translation: CASSFTGVNEKLFF.

This clonotype has at least ten counts. The rearrangement joins TRBV2 to TRBJ2-6, with 7 bases matching TRBD1. Germline V gene sequence: CDR1 SNHLY, CDR2 FYNNEI. This CDR3 region has 15 residues. With V trimmed by 4 bases and J by 5 bases, 5 bases remained unmatched. In DNA, the CDR3 is TGTGCCAGCAGTGGCGACAGGGTTTGGGCCAACGTCCTGACTTTC. Translation gives CASSGDRVWANVLTF.

This clonotype showed up many times. The rearrangement links TRBV3-1 to TRBJ1-6; a possible D gene is TRBD1 (6 bases). Trimming removed 4 bases at V and 17 bases at J, with 15 bases between. Germline V gene data show CDR1 as LGHDT and CDR2 as YNNKEL (reference sequence). CDR3 length equals 12 residues. CDR3 in DNA: TGTGCCAGCAGCCCGGGCCCGGGGGGCGTCCACTTT. It specifies CASSPGPGGVHF.